These T cell receptor beta chains were read from a single sample in a study of cytomegalovirus exposure and HLA in healthy donors. The assay was immunoSEQ multiplex PCR, and TCRdb's table has in-frame clones only and misses some. This table has about 140,000 clones, 78% appearing once. The sample comprised PBMCs. These TCRs come from a male donor in good health and CMV-seronegative. Each CDR3 is given without its conserved first and last residue. Size is omitted from some rows. Given values are once, few, many or a class for expanded clones.

TRBV19	.	TRBJ1-1	ASSPTGGAYTEAF
TRBV5-1	once	TRBJ1-4	ASSWTTGGIEKLF
TRBV5-6	.	TRBJ1-2	ASSLVLQGARGYT
TRBV15	.	TRBJ1-5	ATSTSGSGQPQH
TRBV9	.	TRBJ2-7	ASSTASGSDEQY
TRBV6-4	.	TRBJ2-7	ASAVSGGYEQY
TRBV5-4	.	TRBJ1-1	ASSLERGRLGEAF
TRBV15	.	.	ATSRDLGQRERPYEQY
TRBV5-1	.	TRBJ2-2	ASSLVSGGTGELF
TRBV9	.	TRBJ2-1	ASSLRTSGGTRSSYNEQF
TRBV7-2	few	TRBJ2-7	ASSLGGGSSYEQY
TRBV4-3	.	TRBJ2-7	ASSTRPSYEQY
TRBV5-5	.	TRBJ1-5	ASSSTGYSNQPQH
TRBV19	.	TRBJ2-1	ASSDLTSAKHYNEQF
TRBV6-4	few	TRBJ1-2	ASSRTGGYGYT
TRBV6-6	.	TRBJ1-4	ATKGATNEKLF
TRBV12-5	.	TRBJ2-7	ASGLATGEGYEQY
TRBV30	.	TRBJ2-1	AWNDKQLASNEQF
TRBV5-1	.	TRBJ2-7	ASSPNLAGAPNEQY
TRBV15	few	TRBJ2-7	ATSRTGQGGYEQY
TRBV29-1	.	TRBJ1-2	SVDDRKHNYGYT
TRBV4-2	.	TRBJ1-4	ASSQSQGAREKLF
TRBV5-6	few	TRBJ1-6	ASAPAGHSPLH
TRBV9	few	TRBJ2-7	ASSSRLAGVHEQY
TRBV28	.	TRBJ1-2	ASSPGGLGYT
TRBV7-3	once	TRBJ1-5	ASSLGQGRPQH
TRBV19	.	TRBJ2-3	ASSIQETGVTDTQY
TRBV19	once	TRBJ1-5	ASSPHRGRGNQPQH
TRBV19	once	TRBJ1-5	ASKVGQGAAYSNQPQH